This TCR beta chain derives from a study of T cell repertoires in cytomegalovirus infection. Across the study: Recently identified HLA-C-restricted CMV epitopes and well-studied HLA-B-restricted CMV epitopes were used by the study.

TCRdb ran MiXCR on the reads and lists one entry per CDR3 protein. The sample lists approximately 990,000 distinct CDR3 sequences; less than 35% were seen once. As for this clonotype: What it recognizes is unknown.

The CDR3 is made up of 12 amino acids. The germline V gene encodes CDR1 MNHEY and CDR2 SVGAGI. Trimming shortened V by 6 bases and J by 8 bases, and 11 bases separated the two germline ends. Sequencing used cultured CD8+ T cells from PBMCs, obtained from culture after CMV antigen stimulation. The clonotype was recovered from a human donor in good health (CMV status not recorded). Some clones in this sample may be carry-over from other donors' samples. V gene TRBV6-5 combines with J gene TRBJ2-1, with D possibly TRBD1 on 6 matching bases. DNA for the CDR3: TGTGCCAGCAGCACAGGGTTCGATGAGCAGTTCTTC. Translating gives CASSTGFDEQFF.